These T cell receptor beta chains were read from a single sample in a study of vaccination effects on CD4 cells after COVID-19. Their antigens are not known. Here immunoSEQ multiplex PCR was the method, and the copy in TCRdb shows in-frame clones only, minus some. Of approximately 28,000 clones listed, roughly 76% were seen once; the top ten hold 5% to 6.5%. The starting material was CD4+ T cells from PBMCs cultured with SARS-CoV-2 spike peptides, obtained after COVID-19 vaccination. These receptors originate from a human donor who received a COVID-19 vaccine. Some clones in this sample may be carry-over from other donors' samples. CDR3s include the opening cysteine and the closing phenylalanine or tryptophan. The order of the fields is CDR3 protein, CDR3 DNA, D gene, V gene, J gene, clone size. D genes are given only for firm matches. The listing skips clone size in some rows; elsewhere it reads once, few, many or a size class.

CASSARLAGELFF	TGTGCCAGCAGTGCTCGACTGGCCGGGGAGCTGTTTTTT	.	TRBV12-3/TRBV12-4	TRBJ2-2	.
CASSLAGGVSTDTQYF	TGCGCCAGCAGCTTGGCGGGGGGGGTGAGCACAGATACGCAGTATTTT	TRBD2	TRBV5-1	TRBJ2-3	.
CAWRRNQKIAGQQETQYF	TGTGCCTGGAGACGAAACCAAAAGATTGCTGGTCAACAAGAGACCCAGTACTTC	.	TRBV30	TRBJ2-5	.
CASSLAGDTGELFF	TGTGCCAGCAGCTTAGCAGGGGACACCGGGGAGCTGTTTTTT	.	TRBV11-3	TRBJ2-2	few
CASGLQTGVTPLHF	TGTGCTAGTGGTCTACAAACAGGGGTAACACCCCTCCACTTT	TRBD1	TRBV12-5	TRBJ1-6	.
CASSLAWTGRNYNEQFF	TGCGCCAGCAGCTTGGCCTGGACAGGGCGCAACTACAATGAGCAGTTCTTC	TRBD1	TRBV5-1	TRBJ2-1	few
CSVARAGNEKLFF	TGCAGCGTTGCAAGGGCAGGGAATGAAAAACTGTTTTTT	.	TRBV29-1	TRBJ1-4	.
CASSQDGRVQETQYF	TGTGCCAGCAGCCAAGATGGGAGGGTCCAAGAGACCCAGTACTTC	TRBD2	TRBV4-2	TRBJ2-5	medium-sized
CASSSHLGDTEAFF	TGTGCCAGCAGCTCTCACTTAGGGGACACTGAAGCTTTCTTT	.	TRBV3-1/TRBV3-2	TRBJ1-1	.
CASSLQGSTGELFF	TGTGCCAGCAGTTTGCAGGGGTCGACCGGGGAGCTGTTTTTT	.	TRBV27	TRBJ2-2	.
CASSLKGGVAEQFF	TGCGCCAGCAGCCTCAAGGGGGGGGTCGCTGAGCAGTTCTTC	.	TRBV4-1	TRBJ2-1	.
CASSQGGVQAFF	TGCGCCAGCAGCCAAGGAGGGGTTCAAGCTTTCTTT	.	TRBV4-1	TRBJ1-1	.
CASSDVFRRQGGNEQFF	TGTGCCAGCAGTGATGTTTTCAGGCGACAGGGGGGTAATGAGCAGTTCTTC	TRBD1	TRBV6-4	TRBJ2-1	.
CASSPSQGPNEQFF	TGTGCCAGCTCACCAAGTCAAGGCCCCAATGAGCAGTTCTTC	.	TRBV18	TRBJ2-1	.
CASSQPFTDTQYF	TGCGCCAGCAGCCAACCATTCACAGATACGCAGTATTTT	.	TRBV4-1	TRBJ2-3	few
CASSPTVRSEKLFF	TGCGCCAGCAGCCCCACGGTGAGGAGTGAAAAACTGTTTTTT	.	TRBV5-1	TRBJ1-4	.
CASSLTSREGEQFF	TGTGCCAGCAGCTTAACGTCGAGGGAAGGCGAGCAGTTCTTC	.	TRBV7-3	TRBJ2-1	.
CASSQGGGGIYGYTF	TGCGCCAGCAGCCAAGGTGGCGGCGGAATCTATGGCTACACCTTC	.	TRBV4-1	TRBJ1-2	.
CASRATGLYQETQYF	TGTGCCAGTAGGGCTACGGGTCTGTACCAAGAGACCCAGTACTTC	.	TRBV19	TRBJ2-5	once
CASSWAGTGTPLGHF	TGCGCCAGCAGCTGGGCCGGGACAGGGACCCCTCTTGGTCATTTT	TRBD1	TRBV5-1	TRBJ1-5	.
CASSLRTSGYTF	TGTGCCAGCAGTTTGCGGACATCTGGCTACACCTTC	.	TRBV28	TRBJ1-2	.
CASSKDRQELDNEQFF	TGTGCCAGCAGCAAAGACAGACAGGAGCTCGACAATGAGCAGTTCTTC	.	TRBV21-1	TRBJ2-1	.
CASSHSFGSGNTIYF	TGTGCCAGCAGCCACTCGTTCGGGTCTGGAAACACCATATATTTT	.	TRBV6-5	TRBJ1-3	.
CASSRGVENEQFF	TGTGCCAGCAGCCGTGGGGTGGAGAATGAGCAGTTCTTC	.	TRBV7-3	TRBJ2-1	.
CASSVDRGGTGNTIYF	TGTGCCAGCAGCGTAGATAGGGGAGGAACTGGAAACACCATATATTTT	.	TRBV9	TRBJ1-3	once
CASSYRGTGNNIQYF	TGTGCCAGCAGTTACCGTGGGACAGGGAATAACATTCAGTACTTC	TRBD1	TRBV6-5	TRBJ2-4	.
CASSQQLNQPQHF	TGTGCCAGCAGCCAACAGTTAAATCAGCCCCAGCATTTT	.	TRBV14	TRBJ1-5	.
CASSPSNQPQHF	TGTGCCAGTTCCCCCAGCAATCAGCCCCAGCATTTT	.	TRBV7-9	TRBJ1-5	few
CAWSVGNSGNTIYF	TGTGCCTGGAGTGTTGGGAATTCTGGAAACACCATATATTTT	.	TRBV30	TRBJ1-3	.
CASSGGTSGIGSGELFF	TGTGCCAGCAGCGGCGGGACTAGCGGGATAGGGTCCGGGGAGCTGTTTTTT	TRBD2	TRBV4-2	TRBJ2-2	.
CASSPRQQGRETQYF	TGTGCCAGCAGTCCGAGGCAGCAGGGGAGAGAGACCCAGTACTTC	.	TRBV6-2/TRBV6-3	TRBJ2-5	few
CASSSYSYGYTF	TGTGCCAGCAGTTCTTATAGCTATGGCTACACCTTC	.	TRBV12-3/TRBV12-4	TRBJ1-2	.
CASNVVGLQYF	TGTGCCAGCAACGTAGTGGGACTGCAATATTTT	.	TRBV7-9	TRBJ1-3	.
CATSDSPDRVGELFF	TGTGCCACCAGTGATTCGCCGGACAGGGTGGGGGAGCTGTTTTTT	TRBD1	TRBV24-1	TRBJ2-2	.
CSVGQGGYGYTF	TGCAGCGTGGGACAGGGTGGCTATGGCTACACCTTC	TRBD1	TRBV29-1	TRBJ1-2	.
CASSRTGGTGETQYF	TGCGCCAGCAGCAGGACAGGGGGCACTGGAGAGACCCAGTACTTC	TRBD1	TRBV5-1	TRBJ2-5	.
CAWSTGGSEKLFF	TGTGCCTGGAGTACCGGAGGGTCCGAAAAACTGTTTTTT	.	TRBV30	TRBJ1-4	few
CASSESTSTDTQYF	TGCGCCAGCAGTGAGTCAACAAGCACAGATACGCAGTATTTT	.	TRBV5-1	TRBJ2-3	.
CASSQDTAAYNEQFF	TGTGCCAGCAGCCAAGACACCGCCGCCTACAATGAGCAGTTCTTC	.	TRBV3-1/TRBV3-2	TRBJ2-1	.
CASSLVLAGLYNEQFF	TGTGCCAGCAGCTTGGTCCTAGCGGGGCTCTACAATGAGCAGTTCTTC	TRBD2	TRBV5-6	TRBJ2-1	.
CASSKGGTGAEKLFF	TGTGCCAGTAGTAAAGGCGGGACAGGGGCTGAAAAACTGTTTTTT	TRBD1	TRBV19	TRBJ1-4	.
CASRYNTGGQIYGYTF	TGCGCCAGCAGGTACAATACAGGGGGACAGATCTATGGCTACACCTTC	TRBD1	TRBV5-1	TRBJ1-2	.
CASSQGGARTGELFF	TGTGCCAGCAGCCAAGGGGGGGCACGGACCGGGGAGCTGTTTTTT	.	TRBV3-1/TRBV3-2	TRBJ2-2	.
CASSQDGRIDNEQFF	TGTGCCAGCAGCCAAGATGGAAGAATCGACAATGAGCAGTTCTTC	.	TRBV4-2	TRBJ2-1	medium-sized
CASSLRQAANTGELFF	TGTGCCAGCAGCTTAAGGCAGGCCGCGAACACCGGGGAGCTGTTTTTT	.	TRBV7-8	TRBJ2-2	once